The clone carrying this TCR beta chain was detected only a few times. Its specificity is unknown. The data stem from a study of CD8 T cells in ankylosing spondylitis. Construction of TCR beta libraries was performed using quantitative 5'-RACE with molecular barcodes. TCRdb used MiXCR to reprocess the 5' RACE reads, holding one entry per CDR3 protein. The data show about 510,000 distinct CDR3 sequences, approximately 5.3% seen once. The CDR3 consists of 17 residues. CDR1 and CDR2 (germline): WNHNN, SYGVQD (reference sequence). After removal of 2 bases from V and 0 bases from J, the junction contained 10 bases not matched to a gene. Whole-study results and caveats: Previous work reported some of these motif variants in the synovial fluid and blood of reactive arthritis. Seemingly distinctive of ankylosing spondylitis blood was a TCR beta motif formed by eight highly homologous variants. Significant enrichment of disease-linked clones was reportedly seen in matched ankylosing spondylitis synovial fluid.

The source of this sequence is a male donor with ankylosing spondylitis. The sequenced sample consisted of blood, either unsorted or a sorted T cell fraction (not recorded which). The rearrangement joins TRBV10-1 to TRBJ2-7; 7 positions match TRBD2. DNA of the CDR3: TGCGCCAGCAGTGAGGGGAGGGCCGGACTCAGCTCCTACGAGCAGTACTTC. It translates to CASSEGRAGLSSYEQYF.